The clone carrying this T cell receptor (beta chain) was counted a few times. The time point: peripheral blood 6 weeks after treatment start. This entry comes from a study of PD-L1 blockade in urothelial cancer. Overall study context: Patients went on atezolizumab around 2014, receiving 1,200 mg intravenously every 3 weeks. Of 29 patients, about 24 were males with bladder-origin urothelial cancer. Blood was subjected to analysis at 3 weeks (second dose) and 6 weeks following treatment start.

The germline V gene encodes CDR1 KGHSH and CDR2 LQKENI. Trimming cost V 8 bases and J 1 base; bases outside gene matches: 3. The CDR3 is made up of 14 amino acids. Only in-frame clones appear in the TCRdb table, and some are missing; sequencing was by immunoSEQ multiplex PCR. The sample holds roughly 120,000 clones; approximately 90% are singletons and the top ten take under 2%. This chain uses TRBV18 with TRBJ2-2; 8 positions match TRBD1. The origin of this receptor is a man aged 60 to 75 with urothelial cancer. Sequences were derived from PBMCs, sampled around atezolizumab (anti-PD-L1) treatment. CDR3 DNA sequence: TGTGCCAGCCTGGGACAGGTGAACACCGGGGAGCTGTTTTTT. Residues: CASLGQVNTGELFF.